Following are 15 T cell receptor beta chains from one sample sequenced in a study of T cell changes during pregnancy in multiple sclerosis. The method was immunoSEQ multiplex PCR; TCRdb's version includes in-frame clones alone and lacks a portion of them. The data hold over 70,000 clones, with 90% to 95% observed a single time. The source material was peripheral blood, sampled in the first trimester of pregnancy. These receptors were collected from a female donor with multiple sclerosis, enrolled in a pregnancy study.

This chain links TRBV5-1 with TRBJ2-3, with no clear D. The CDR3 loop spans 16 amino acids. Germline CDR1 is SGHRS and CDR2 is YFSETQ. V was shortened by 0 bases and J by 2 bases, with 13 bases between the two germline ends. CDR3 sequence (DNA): TGCGCCAGCAGCTTGGCCTTACTGCGTCTCACAGATACGCAGTATTTT. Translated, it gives CASSLALLRLTDTQYF. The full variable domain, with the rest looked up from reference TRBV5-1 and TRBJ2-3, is KAGVTQTPRYLIKTRGQQVTLSCSPISGHRSVSWYQQTPGQGLQFLFEYFSETQRNKGNFPGRFSGRQFSNSRSEMNVSTLELGDSALYLCASSLALLRLTDTQYFGPGTRLTVL.

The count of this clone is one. CDR3 bases: TGTGCCAGCAGCGACGACTTACAGGCCCCCCCGCTTAATTCACCCCTCCACTTT. Protein product: CASSDDLQAPPLNSPLHF. This rearrangement joins TRBV9 to TRBJ1-6; D might be TRBD1 (5 bases). Germline lookup yields CDR1 SGDLS and CDR2 YYNGEE. The germline V and J ends were trimmed by 3 bases and 6 bases, with 22 bases remaining between them. CDR3 length: 18 amino acids.

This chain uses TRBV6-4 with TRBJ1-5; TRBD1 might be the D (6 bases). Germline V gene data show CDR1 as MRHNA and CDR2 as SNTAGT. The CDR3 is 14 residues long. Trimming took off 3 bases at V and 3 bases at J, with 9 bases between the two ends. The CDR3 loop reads CASSEDSDNQPQHF. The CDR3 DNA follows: TGTGCCAGCAGTGAGGACAGCGACAATCAGCCCCAGCATTTT.

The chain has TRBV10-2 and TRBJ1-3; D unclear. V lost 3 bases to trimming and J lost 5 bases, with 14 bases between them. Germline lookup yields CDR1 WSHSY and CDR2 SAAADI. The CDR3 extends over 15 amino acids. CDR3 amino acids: CASSDGGDYRNTIYF. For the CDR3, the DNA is TGCGCCAGCAGTGACGGAGGCGATTACAGAAACACCATATATTTT.

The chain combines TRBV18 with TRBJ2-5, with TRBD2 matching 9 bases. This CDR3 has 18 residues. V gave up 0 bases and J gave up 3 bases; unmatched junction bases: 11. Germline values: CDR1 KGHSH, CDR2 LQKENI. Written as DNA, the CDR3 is TGTGCCAGCTCACCACCGTGGCAGCGGGGGGCCCCGGAAGAGACCCAGTACTTC. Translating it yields CASSPPWQRGAPEETQYF.

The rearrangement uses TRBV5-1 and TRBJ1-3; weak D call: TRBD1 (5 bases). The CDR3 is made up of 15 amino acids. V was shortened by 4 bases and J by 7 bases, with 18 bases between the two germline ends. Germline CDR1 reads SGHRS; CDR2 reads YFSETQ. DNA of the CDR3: TGCGCCAGCAGCCCAGGCCCCGTTCCAGGGAACACCATATATTTT. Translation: CASSPGPVPGNTIYF.

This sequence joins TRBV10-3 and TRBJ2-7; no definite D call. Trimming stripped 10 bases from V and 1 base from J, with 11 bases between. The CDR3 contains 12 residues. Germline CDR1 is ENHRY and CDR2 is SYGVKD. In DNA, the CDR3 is TGTGCCAGTCTTTCCCCGTCCTACGAGCAGTACTTC. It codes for CASLSPSYEQYF.

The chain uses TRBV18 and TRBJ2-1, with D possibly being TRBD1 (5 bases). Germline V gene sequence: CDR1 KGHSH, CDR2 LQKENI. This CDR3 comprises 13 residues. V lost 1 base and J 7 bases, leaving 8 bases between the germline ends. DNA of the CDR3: TGTGCCAGCTCACCACTTCAGGGAAATGAGCAGTTCTTC. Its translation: CASSPLQGNEQFF.

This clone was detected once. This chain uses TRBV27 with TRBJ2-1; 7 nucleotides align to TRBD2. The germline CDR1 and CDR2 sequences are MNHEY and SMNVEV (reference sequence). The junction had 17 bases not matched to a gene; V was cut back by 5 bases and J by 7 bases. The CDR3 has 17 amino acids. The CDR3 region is CASSASWGGILGNEQFF. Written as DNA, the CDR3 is TGTGCCAGCAGTGCATCCTGGGGGGGGATTTTGGGGAATGAGCAGTTCTTC.

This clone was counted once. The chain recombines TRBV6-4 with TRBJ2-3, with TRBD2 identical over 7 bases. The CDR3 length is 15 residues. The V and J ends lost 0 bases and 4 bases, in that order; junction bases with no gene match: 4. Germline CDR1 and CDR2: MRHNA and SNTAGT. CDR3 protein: CASSDSSRGADTQYF. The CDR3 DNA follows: TGTGCCAGCAGTGACTCGTCCCGGGGGGCAGATACGCAGTATTTT.

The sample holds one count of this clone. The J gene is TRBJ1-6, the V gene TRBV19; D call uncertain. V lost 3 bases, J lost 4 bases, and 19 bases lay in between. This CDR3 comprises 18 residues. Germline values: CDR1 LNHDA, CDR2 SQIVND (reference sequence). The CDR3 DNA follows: TGTGCCAGTAGTATGGCCGGGGTCCTCGAAGGGTATAATTCACCCCTCCACTTT. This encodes CASSMAGVLEGYNSPLHF.

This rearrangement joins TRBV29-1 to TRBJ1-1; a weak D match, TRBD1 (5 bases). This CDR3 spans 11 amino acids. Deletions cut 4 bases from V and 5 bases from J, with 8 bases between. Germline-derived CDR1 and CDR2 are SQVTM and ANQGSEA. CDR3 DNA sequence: TGCAGCGTTGTTGACAGTACTGAAGCTTTCTTT. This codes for CSVVDSTEAFF. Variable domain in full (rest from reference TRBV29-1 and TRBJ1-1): SAVISQKPSRDICQRGTSLTIQCQVDSQVTMMFWYRQQPGQSLTLIATANQGSEATYESGFVIDKFPISRPNLTFSTLTVSNMSPEDSSIYLCSVVDSTEAFFGQGTRLTVV.

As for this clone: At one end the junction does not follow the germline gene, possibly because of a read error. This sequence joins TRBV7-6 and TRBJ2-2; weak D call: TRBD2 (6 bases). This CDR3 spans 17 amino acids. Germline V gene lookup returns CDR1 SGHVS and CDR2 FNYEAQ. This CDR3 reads CASSLVGGVTNSGELFF. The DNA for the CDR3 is TGTGCCAGCAGCTTAGTCGGCGGGGTGACTAACAGCGGGGAGCTGTTTTTT.

CDR3 in DNA: TGTGCCAGCAGCGTGGGGGGAGAGACTGAAGCTTTCTTT. Translated: CASSVGGETEAFF. This sequence joins TRBV9 and TRBJ1-1; a possible D gene is TRBD1 (5 bases). This CDR3 is built from 13 residues. In germline, CDR1 is SGDLS, CDR2 YYNGEE. The germline V and J ends were trimmed by 2 bases and 5 bases, with 10 bases remaining between them.

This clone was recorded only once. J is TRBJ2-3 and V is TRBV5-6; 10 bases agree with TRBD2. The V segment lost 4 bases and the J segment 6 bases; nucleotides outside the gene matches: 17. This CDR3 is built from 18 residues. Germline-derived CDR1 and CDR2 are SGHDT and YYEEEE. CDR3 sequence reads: CASSPVLGSGGAGDTQYF. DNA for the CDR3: TGTGCCAGCAGCCCGGTCTTAGGCAGCGGGGGGGCCGGTGATACGCAGTATTTT.